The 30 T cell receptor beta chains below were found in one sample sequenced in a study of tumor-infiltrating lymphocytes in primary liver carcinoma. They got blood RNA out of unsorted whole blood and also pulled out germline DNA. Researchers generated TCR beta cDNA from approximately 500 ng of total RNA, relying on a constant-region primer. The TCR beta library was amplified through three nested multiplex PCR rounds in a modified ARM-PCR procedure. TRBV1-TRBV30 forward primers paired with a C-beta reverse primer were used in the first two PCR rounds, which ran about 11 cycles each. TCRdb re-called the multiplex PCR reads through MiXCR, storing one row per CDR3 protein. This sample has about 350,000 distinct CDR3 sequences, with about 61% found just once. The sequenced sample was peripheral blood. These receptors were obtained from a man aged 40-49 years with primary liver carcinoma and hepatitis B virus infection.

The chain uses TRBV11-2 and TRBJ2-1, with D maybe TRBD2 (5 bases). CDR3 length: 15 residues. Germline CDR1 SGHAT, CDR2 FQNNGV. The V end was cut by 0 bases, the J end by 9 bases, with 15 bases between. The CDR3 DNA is TGTGCCAGCAGCTTAGAGGAGGCAGCACGTCTTGAGCAGTTCTTC. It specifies CASSLEEAARLEQFF.

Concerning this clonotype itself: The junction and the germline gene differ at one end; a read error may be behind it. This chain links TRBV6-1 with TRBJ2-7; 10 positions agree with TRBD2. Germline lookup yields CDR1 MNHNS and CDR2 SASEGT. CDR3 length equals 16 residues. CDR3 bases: TGTGCAAGCAGTGAAGAGGGATTAGCGGGAGGCTACGAGCAGTACTTC. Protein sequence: CASSEEGLAGGYEQYF.

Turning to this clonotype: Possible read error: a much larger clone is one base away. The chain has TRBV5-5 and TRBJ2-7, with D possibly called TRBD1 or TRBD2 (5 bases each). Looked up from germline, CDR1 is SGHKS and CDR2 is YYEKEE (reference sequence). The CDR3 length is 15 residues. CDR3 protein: CASKQAGTASYQQYF. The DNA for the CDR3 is TGTGCCAGCAAACAAGCAGGGACGGCATCCTACCAGCAGTACTTC.

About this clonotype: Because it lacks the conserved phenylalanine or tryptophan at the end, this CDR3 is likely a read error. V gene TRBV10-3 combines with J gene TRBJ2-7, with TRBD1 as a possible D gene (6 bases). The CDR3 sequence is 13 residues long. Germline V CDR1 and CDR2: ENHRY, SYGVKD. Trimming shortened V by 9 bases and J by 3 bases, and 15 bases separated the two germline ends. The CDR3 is CAIQPDSLYEQYS. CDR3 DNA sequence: TGTGCCATACAGCCGGACAGTCTCTACGAGCAGTACTCC.

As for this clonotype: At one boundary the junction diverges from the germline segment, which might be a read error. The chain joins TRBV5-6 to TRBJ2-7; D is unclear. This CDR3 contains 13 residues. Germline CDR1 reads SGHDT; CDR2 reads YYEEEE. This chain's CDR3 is CASILWGSYEQYF. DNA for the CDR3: TGTGCCAGCATCTTGTGGGGCTCCTACGAGCAGTACTTC. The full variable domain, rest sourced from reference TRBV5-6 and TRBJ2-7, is DAGVTQSPTHLIKTRGQQVTLRCSPKSGHDTVSWYQQALGQGPQFIFQYYEEEERQRGNFPDRFSGHQFPNYSSELNVNALLLGDSALYLCASILWGSYEQYFGPGTRLTVT.

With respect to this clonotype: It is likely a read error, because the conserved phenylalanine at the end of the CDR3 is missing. The CDR3 loop reads CASSLTGFSYEQYL. DNA for the CDR3: TGTGCCAGCAGCTTGACAGGGTTCTCCTACGAGCAGTACTTA. The chain couples TRBV5-5 to TRBJ2-7; D may be TRBD1 (6 bases). Per the germline V gene, CDR1 is SGHKS and CDR2 is YYEKEE (reference sequence). Trimming took 1 base from V and 0 from J, leaving 8 bases between them. The CDR3 length is 14 residues.

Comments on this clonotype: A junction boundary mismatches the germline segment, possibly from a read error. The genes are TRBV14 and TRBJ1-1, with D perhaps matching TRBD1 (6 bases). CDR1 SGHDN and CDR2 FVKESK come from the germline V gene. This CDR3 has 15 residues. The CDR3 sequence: CANSRRLGAGTEAFF. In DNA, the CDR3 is TGTGCCAACAGCCGTCGACTGGGGGCTGGGACTGAAGCTTTCTTT.

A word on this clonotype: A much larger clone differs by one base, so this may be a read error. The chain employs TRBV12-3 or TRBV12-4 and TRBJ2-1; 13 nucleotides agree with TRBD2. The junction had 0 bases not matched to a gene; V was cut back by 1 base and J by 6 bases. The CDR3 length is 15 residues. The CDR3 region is CASSLGTSGGNEQFF. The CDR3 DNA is TGTGCCAGCAGTTTAGGGACTAGCGGGGGCAATGAGCAGTTCTTC.

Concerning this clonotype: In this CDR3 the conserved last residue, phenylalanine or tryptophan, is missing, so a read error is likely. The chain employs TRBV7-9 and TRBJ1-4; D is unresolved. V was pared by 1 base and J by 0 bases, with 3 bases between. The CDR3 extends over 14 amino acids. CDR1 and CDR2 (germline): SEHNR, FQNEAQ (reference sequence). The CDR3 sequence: CASSLDTTNEKLFL. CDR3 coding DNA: TGTGCCAGCAGCTTAGATACAACTAATGAAAAACTGTTTTTG.

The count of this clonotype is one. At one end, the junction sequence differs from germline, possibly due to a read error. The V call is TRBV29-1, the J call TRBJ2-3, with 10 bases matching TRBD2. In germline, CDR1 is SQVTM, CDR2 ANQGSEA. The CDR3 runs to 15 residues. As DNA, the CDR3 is TGCAGCGTCCCACAACTAGCGGGAAAAAGTGATATGCAGTATTTT. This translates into CSVPQLAGKSDMQYF.

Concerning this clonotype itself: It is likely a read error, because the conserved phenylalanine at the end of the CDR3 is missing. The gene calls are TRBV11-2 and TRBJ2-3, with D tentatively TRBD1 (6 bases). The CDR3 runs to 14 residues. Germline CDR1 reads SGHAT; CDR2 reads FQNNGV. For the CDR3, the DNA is TGTGCCAGCGGCTATAACAGGGACACAGATATGCAGTATTGT. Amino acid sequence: CASGYNRDTDMQYC.

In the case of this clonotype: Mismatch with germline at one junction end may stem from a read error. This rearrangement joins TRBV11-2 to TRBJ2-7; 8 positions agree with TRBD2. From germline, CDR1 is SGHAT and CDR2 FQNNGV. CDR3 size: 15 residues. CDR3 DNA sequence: TGTGCCAGCAACTTGTCGCCCGGGAGGGTCCACGATCAGTACTTC. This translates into CASNLSPGRVHDQYF. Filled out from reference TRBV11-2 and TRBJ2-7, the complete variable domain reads EAGVAQSPRYKIIEKRQSVAFWCNPISGHATLYWYQQILGQGPKLLIQFQNNGVVDDSQLPKDRFSAERLKGVDSTLKIQPAKLEDSAVYLCASNLSPGRVHDQYFGPGTRLTVT.

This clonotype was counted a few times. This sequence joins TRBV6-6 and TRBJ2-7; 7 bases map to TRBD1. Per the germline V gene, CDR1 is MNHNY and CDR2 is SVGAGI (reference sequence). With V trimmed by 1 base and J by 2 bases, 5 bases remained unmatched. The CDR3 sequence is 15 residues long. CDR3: CASSYLGQETYEQYF. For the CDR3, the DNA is TGTGCCAGCAGTTACTTAGGACAGGAGACCTACGAGCAGTACTTC.

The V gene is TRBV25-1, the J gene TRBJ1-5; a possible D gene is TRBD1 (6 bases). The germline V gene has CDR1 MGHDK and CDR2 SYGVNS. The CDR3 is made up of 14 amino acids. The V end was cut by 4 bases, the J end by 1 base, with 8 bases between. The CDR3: CASSGTASNQPQHF. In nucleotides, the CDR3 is TGTGCCAGCAGTGGGACAGCAAGCAATCAGCCCCAGCATTTT.

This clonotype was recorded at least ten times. CDR3 DNA sequence: TGTGCCAGCAGAAAGGGTGGTGAGCAGTTCTTC. Translated: CASRKGGEQFF. V and J are TRBV6-2 or TRBV6-3 and TRBJ2-1; D unresolved. From germline, CDR1 is MNHEY and CDR2 SVGEGT. V was clipped by 6 bases and J by 9 bases, with 9 bases between them. The CDR3 length is 11 residues.

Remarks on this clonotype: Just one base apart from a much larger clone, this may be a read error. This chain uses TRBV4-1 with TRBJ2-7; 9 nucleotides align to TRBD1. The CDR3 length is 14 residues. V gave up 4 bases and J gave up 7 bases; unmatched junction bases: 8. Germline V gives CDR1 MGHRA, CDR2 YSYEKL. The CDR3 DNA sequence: TGCGCCAGCAGCCCTGAACAGGGGGCGAATGAGCAGTACTTC. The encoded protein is CASSPEQGANEQYF.

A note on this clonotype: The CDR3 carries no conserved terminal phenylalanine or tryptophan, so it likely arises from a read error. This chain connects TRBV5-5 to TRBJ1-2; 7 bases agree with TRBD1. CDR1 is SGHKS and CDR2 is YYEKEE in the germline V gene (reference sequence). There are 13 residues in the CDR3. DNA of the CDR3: TGTGTCAGCAGCCTGGTTGGGACAGAAGGCTACACCTCC. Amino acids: CVSSLVGTEGYTS.

The CDR3 protein is CASGQSFRGAIGELFF. The CDR3 bases are TGTGCTAGTGGTCAGAGTTTCAGGGGGGCCATCGGGGAGCTGTTTTTT. The chain combines TRBV12-5 with TRBJ2-2, with D possibly matching TRBD1 (7 bases). Between the trimmed V and J ends, which lost 5 bases and 7 bases, there was a span of 20 bases. The CDR3 consists of 16 residues. The germline gives CDR1 LGHNT, CDR2 FRNRAP.

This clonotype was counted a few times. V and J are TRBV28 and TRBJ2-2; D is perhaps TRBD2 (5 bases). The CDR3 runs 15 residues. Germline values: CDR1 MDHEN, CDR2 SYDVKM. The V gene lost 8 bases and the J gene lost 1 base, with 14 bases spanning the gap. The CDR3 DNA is TGTGCCAGCTTCCGCTGGGGAGTGAACACCGGGGAGCTGTTTTTT. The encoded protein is CASFRWGVNTGELFF.

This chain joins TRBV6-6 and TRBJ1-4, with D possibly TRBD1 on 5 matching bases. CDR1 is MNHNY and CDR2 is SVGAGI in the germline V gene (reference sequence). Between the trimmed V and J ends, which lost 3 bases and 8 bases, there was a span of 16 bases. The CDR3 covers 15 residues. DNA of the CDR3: TGTGCCAGCAGTTATTTAGGGGATACCGAGGAAAAACTGTTTTTT. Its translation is CASSYLGDTEEKLFF.

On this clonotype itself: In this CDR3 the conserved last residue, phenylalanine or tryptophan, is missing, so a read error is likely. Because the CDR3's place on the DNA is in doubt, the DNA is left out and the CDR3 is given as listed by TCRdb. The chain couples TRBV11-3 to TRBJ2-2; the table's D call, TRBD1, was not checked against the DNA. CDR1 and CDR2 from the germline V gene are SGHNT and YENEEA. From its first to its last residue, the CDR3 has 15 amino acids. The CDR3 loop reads CASRAGQGRVGELVL.

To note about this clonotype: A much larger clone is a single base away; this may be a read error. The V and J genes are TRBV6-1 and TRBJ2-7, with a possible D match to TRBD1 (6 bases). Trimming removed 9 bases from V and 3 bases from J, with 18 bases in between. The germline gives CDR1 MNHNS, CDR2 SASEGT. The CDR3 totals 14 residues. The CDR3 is CARSSLGRGYEQYF. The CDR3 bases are TGTGCCAGAAGTTCCTTGGGCAGGGGCTACGAGCAGTACTTC.

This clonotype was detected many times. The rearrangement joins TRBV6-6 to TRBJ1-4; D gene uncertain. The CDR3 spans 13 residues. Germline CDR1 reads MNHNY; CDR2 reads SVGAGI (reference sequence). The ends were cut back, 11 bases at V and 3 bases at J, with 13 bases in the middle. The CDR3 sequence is CASNWGSNEKLFF. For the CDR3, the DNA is TGTGCCTCGAATTGGGGATCTAATGAAAAACTGTTTTTT.

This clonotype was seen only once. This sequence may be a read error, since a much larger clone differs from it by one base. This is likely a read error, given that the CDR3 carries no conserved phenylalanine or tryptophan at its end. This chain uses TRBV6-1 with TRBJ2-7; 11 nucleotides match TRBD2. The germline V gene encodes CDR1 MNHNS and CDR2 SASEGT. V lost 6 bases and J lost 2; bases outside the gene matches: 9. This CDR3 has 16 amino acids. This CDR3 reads CASRLTSGAGTYEQYS. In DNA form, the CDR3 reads TGTGCCAGCAGGTTGACTAGCGGGGCGGGGACCTACGAGCAGTACTCC.

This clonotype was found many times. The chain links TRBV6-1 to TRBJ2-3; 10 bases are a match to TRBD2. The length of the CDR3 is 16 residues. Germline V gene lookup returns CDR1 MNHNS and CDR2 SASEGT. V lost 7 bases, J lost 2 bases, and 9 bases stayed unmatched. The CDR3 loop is CASKPRTSGYTDTQYF. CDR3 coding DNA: TGTGCCAGCAAACCCCGGACTAGCGGTTACACAGATACGCAGTATTTT.

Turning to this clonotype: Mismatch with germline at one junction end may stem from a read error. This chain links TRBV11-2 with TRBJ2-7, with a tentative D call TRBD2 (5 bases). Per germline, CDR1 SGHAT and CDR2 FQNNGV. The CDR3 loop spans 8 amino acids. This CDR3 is CVSSPREF. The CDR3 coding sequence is TGTGTCAGCAGCCCCCGGGAATTC. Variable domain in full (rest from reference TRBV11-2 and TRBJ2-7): EAGVAQSPRYKIIEKRQSVAFWCNPISGHATLYWYQQILGQGPKLLIQFQNNGVVDDSQLPKDRFSAERLKGVDSTLKIQPAKLEDSAVYLCVSSPREFGPGTRLTVT.

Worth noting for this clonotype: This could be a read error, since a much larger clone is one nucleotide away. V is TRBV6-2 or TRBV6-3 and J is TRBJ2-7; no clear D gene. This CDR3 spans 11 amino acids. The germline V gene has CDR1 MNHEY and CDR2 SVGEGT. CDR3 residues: CGSSQYNEQYF. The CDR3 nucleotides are TGTGGCAGCAGCCAGTACAACGAGCAGTACTTC.

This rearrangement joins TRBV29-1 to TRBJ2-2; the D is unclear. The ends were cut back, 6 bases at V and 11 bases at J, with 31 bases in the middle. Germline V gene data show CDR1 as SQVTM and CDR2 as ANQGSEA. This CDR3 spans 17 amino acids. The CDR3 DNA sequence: TGCAGCGTCCTTCACTTACAAGGACCCACGAACACCTGTGAGCTGTTTTTT. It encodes CSVLHLQGPTNTCELFF.

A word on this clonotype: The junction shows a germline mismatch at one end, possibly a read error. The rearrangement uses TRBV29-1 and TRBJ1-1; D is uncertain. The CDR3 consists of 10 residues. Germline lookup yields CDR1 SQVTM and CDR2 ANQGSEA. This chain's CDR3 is CSGGDTEAFF. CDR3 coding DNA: TGCAGCGGGGGAGACACTGAAGCCTTCTTT.

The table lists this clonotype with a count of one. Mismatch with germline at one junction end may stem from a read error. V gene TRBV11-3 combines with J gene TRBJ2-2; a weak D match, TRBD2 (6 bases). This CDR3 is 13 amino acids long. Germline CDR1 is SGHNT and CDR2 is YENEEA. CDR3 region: CVSSWSGTGGLFF. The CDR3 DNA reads TGTGTCAGCAGCTGGAGCGGCACCGGGGGGCTGTTTTTT.